A single sample gave rise to the 8 T cell receptor beta chains below, sequenced in a study of T cell responses to AZD1222 COVID-19 vaccine. The data were produced by immunoSEQ multiplex PCR, yet TCRdb's version contains in-frame clones alone and is incomplete. The sample records about 180,000 clones, approximately 92% being singletons. The sequencing here drew on peripheral blood, taken 28 days after the second dose of the MenACWY control vaccine. These receptors all stem from an adult who received the MenACWY meningococcal vaccine as a control.

The chain combines TRBV11-2 with TRBJ2-7; 14 bases agree with TRBD2. The CDR3 contains 15 residues. Germline V CDR1 and CDR2: SGHAT, FQNNGV. Trimming took 1 base from V and 9 from J; bases not matched to a gene: 5. The DNA of the CDR3 is TGTGCCAGCAGCTTAGGGACTAGCGGGGGGTGGGGGCAGTACTTC. Its translation: CASSLGTSGGWGQYF.

CDR3 region: CASSLAQGADGYTF. The CDR3 coding sequence is TGTGCCAGCAGCTTAGCGCAGGGGGCAGATGGCTACACCTTC. The chain uses TRBV7-9 and TRBJ1-2, with TRBD1 identical over 8 bases. The CDR3 length is 14 residues. Germline CDR1 SEHNR, CDR2 FQNEAQ (reference sequence). Trimming cost V 0 bases and J 6 bases; bases outside gene matches: 3.

The chain uses TRBV6-5 and TRBJ1-1; D is possibly TRBD1 (6 bases). CDR1 and CDR2 (germline): MNHEY, SVGAGI. The CDR3 length is 14 residues. The germline V and J ends were trimmed by 5 bases and 1 base, with 11 bases remaining between them. The CDR3 sequence is CASSRGTRNTEAFF. Written as DNA, the CDR3 is TGTGCCAGCAGTCGCGGGACAAGGAACACTGAAGCTTTCTTT.

The V gene is TRBV18, the J gene TRBJ2-3, with D possibly called TRBD1 or TRBD2 (5 bases each). This CDR3 spans 15 amino acids. V dropped 3 bases and J dropped 2 bases, with 12 bases sitting between them. Germline values: CDR1 KGHSH, CDR2 LQKENI. The CDR3 reads CASSPGGTLTDTQYF. DNA for the CDR3: TGTGCCAGCTCACCTGGGGGTACCCTCACAGATACGCAGTATTTT.

V gene TRBV30 combines with J gene TRBJ1-2, with TRBD1 identical over 7 bases. CDR3 length: 13 residues. The germline V gene encodes CDR1 GTSNPN and CDR2 SVGIG (reference sequence). The CDR3 reads CACWPGGDYGYTF. CDR3 in DNA: TGTGCATGTTGGCCAGGGGGAGACTATGGCTACACCTTC.

This chain links TRBV7-2 with TRBJ2-1; 10 bases are shared with TRBD2. Germline lookup yields CDR1 SGHTA and CDR2 FQGNSA. The CDR3 contains 15 residues. V trimming: 4 bases; J trimming: 6 bases; junction bases outside the gene matches: 6. The CDR3 nucleotides read TGTGCCAGCAGCTCAAGGGCTAGCGGGGGCAATGAGCAGTTCTTC. It is translated as CASSSRASGGNEQFF.

The V call is TRBV27, the J call TRBJ2-1; D possibly corresponds to TRBD2 (6 bases). The germline V and J ends were trimmed by 7 bases and 7 bases, with 20 bases remaining between them. This CDR3 is built from 15 residues. Germline CDR1 and CDR2: MNHEY and SMNVEV (reference sequence). The CDR3 is CASINRGAGRNEQFF. The DNA for the CDR3 is TGTGCCAGCATCAACCGAGGGGCGGGGAGAAATGAGCAGTTCTTC.

In this sample, this clone turned up a few times. Other DNA sequences within the sample encode an identical CDR3. The chain employs TRBV7-2 and TRBJ1-2; possibly TRBD1 for D (5 bases). Germline CDR1 is SGHTA and CDR2 is FQGNSA. Trimming removed 0 bases from V and 4 bases from J, with 9 bases in between. The CDR3 contains 14 residues. Here the CDR3 reads CASSLAGGGYGYTF. CDR3 nucleotide sequence: TGTGCCAGCAGCTTAGCGGGGGGAGGCTATGGCTACACCTTC.